These 17 T cell receptor beta chains were all obtained from the same sample, sequenced in a study of blood T cell repertoires in COVID-19. Libraries were prepared by immunoSEQ multiplex PCR; TCRdb keeps only in-frame clonotypes and omits some of them. The sample includes almost 90,000 clones, about 90% seen only once; the top ten take around 10%. The sample comprised peripheral blood. These receptors were obtained from a man older than 75 with acute or convalescent COVID-19.

This rearrangement joins TRBV7-2 to TRBJ2-7; possible D gene TRBD2, 6 bases. This CDR3 region has 15 residues. The germline gives CDR1 SGHTA, CDR2 FQGNSA. V lost 8 bases to trimming and J lost 0 bases, with 17 bases between them. CDR3 sequence reads: CASGGLAGSSYEQYF. As DNA, the CDR3 is TGTGCCAGCGGAGGGCTTGCCGGGAGCTCCTACGAGCAGTACTTC.

The CDR3 region has the DNA TGCGCCAGCAGAAACCCAGGACAGGGGAGTAACGAGCAGTACTTC. Amino acids: CASRNPGQGSNEQYF. The rearrangement links TRBV5-1 to TRBJ2-7; 9 bases map to TRBD1. Looked up from germline, CDR1 is SGHRS and CDR2 is YFSETQ. V shed 5 bases, J shed 5 bases, and the junction held 11 bases outside the gene matches. The CDR3 length is 15 residues.

This clone appeared a single time. The chain links TRBV15 to TRBJ1-1; TRBD1 matches at 8 bases. V gave up 8 bases and J gave up 3 bases; unmatched junction bases: 11. Germline CDR1 and CDR2: LNHNV and YYDKDF (reference sequence). This CDR3 region has 15 residues. CDR3: CATRGPTGEYTEAFF. In nucleotides, the CDR3 is TGTGCCACCCGGGGCCCGACAGGGGAGTACACTGAAGCTTTCTTT.

V gene TRBV7-2 combines with J gene TRBJ2-3; no firm D call. V dropped 5 bases and J dropped 2 bases, with 5 bases sitting between them. The CDR3 contains 12 residues. Per the germline V gene, CDR1 is SGHTA and CDR2 is FQGNSA. The CDR3 DNA follows: TGTGCCAGCAGCGAGTTCACAGATACGCAGTATTTT. Translating it yields CASSEFTDTQYF.

The J gene is TRBJ2-3, the V gene TRBV7-3; a weak D match, TRBD2 (6 bases). CDR3 length: 14 amino acids. Trimming stripped 5 bases from V and 2 bases from J, with 11 bases between. Looked up from germline, CDR1 is SGHTA and CDR2 is FQGTGA. CDR3 amino acids: CASSRRDFTDTQYF. The CDR3 coding sequence is TGTGCCAGCAGCCGAAGGGACTTCACAGATACGCAGTATTTT.

The chain joins TRBV7-2 to TRBJ1-4; 7 bases map to TRBD1. The V segment lost 4 bases and the J segment 5 bases; nucleotides outside the gene matches: 13. Germline V lookup: CDR1 SGHTA, CDR2 FQGNSA. The CDR3 runs 17 residues. The CDR3 loop is CASSYEGPGQPNEKLFF. The DNA of the CDR3 is TGTGCCAGCAGCTACGAAGGTCCGGGACAGCCGAATGAAAAACTGTTTTTT.

This clone was detected only once. V is TRBV4-3 and J is TRBJ1-4, with 9 nucleotides matching TRBD1. Germline trimming cut 1 base from V and 8 bases from J; bases unmatched to any gene: 14. The CDR3 is 18 residues long. Per the germline V gene, CDR1 is LGHNA and CDR2 is YSLEER. Written as DNA, the CDR3 is TGCGCCAGCAGCCAAGGGGCACCGGGACAGGGAGCTAGGGAAAAACTGTTTTTT. It specifies CASSQGAPGQGAREKLFF.

V usage is TRBV11-2 and J usage is TRBJ2-1; possibly TRBD2 for D (5 bases). CDR3 length: 14 residues. Trimming pared 2 bases from V and 7 bases from J, leaving 12 bases between. The germline gives CDR1 SGHAT, CDR2 FQNNGV. The DNA for the CDR3 is TGTGCCAGCAGCTTACCGGGGTCCGGGAATGAGCAGTTCTTC. Translation: CASSLPGSGNEQFF.

The rearrangement joins TRBV5-1 to TRBJ2-7; 10 bases are a match to TRBD2. V trimming: 4 bases; J trimming: 5 bases; junction bases outside the gene matches: 6. Germline loops: CDR1 SGHRS, CDR2 YFSETQ. The CDR3 runs to 14 residues. CDR3 in DNA: TGCGCCAGCAGCCAAACTAGCGGGAACCACGAGCAGTACTTC. It specifies CASSQTSGNHEQYF.

The chain is built from TRBV4-1 and TRBJ2-2; a weak D match, TRBD2 (7 bases). CDR1 is MGHRA and CDR2 is YSYEKL in the germline V gene. This CDR3 spans 16 amino acids. V was shortened by 3 bases and J by 2 bases, with 13 bases between the two germline ends. In DNA form, the CDR3 reads TGCGCCAGCAGCCAGGGAAGGGGGGGCAACACCGGGGAGCTGTTTTTT. Amino acids: CASSQGRGGNTGELFF.

This rearrangement joins TRBV5-1 to TRBJ1-1; D possibly corresponds to TRBD1 (5 bases). Germline CDR1 reads SGHRS; CDR2 reads YFSETQ. The V and J ends lost 6 bases and 10 bases respectively, with 16 bases between them. The CDR3 is 12 amino acids. CDR3 loop: CASNWGGGPAFF. As DNA, the CDR3 is TGCGCCAGCAATTGGGGGGGAGGCCCAGCTTTCTTT.

The chain employs TRBV11-1 and TRBJ2-1, with 7 bases identical to TRBD2. The CDR3 runs to 12 residues. V gave up 10 bases and J gave up 7 bases; unmatched junction bases: 7. Germline-derived CDR1 and CDR2 are SGHAT and FQDESV (reference sequence). CDR3 sequence reads: CATEGLLNEQFF. Here the CDR3 DNA reads TGTGCCACCGAGGGACTACTAAATGAGCAGTTCTTC.

The DNA of the CDR3 is TGTGCCAGCAGCTTGGGACAGTTCTCTGGAAACACCATATATTTT. It is translated as CASSLGQFSGNTIYF. The chain has TRBV7-6 and TRBJ1-3; 7 nucleotides agree with TRBD1. With V trimmed by 3 bases and J by 0 bases, 2 bases remained unmatched. Germline V CDR1 and CDR2: SGHVS, FNYEAQ. The CDR3 sequence is 15 residues long.

The CDR3 DNA reads TGCAGTGCTAGTCCGGGGTCGACAGGCCACCCAGATACGCAGTATTTT. Amino acid sequence: CSASPGSTGHPDTQYF. The rearrangement links TRBV20-1 to TRBJ2-3; D is perhaps TRBD1 (6 bases). The CDR3 is 16 residues long. Germline CDR1 DFQATT, CDR2 SNEGSKA (reference sequence). V was clipped by 3 bases and J by 4 bases, with 20 bases between them.

The chain links TRBV21-1 to TRBJ1-5. TRBV21-1 is listed as a pseudogene. The CDR3 runs 14 residues. The CDR3 is CASSKEAMNQPQHF. DNA for the CDR3: TGTGCCAGCAGCAAAGAAGCGATGAATCAGCCCCAGCATTTT.

The chain employs TRBV6-6 and TRBJ1-2, with D tentatively TRBD1 (6 bases). V was clipped by 0 bases and J by 1 base, with 9 bases between them. This CDR3 spans 15 amino acids. Germline lookup yields CDR1 MNHNY and CDR2 SVGAGI (reference sequence). DNA of the CDR3: TGTGCCAGCAGTTACTCGGTGGACAGTAACTATGGCTACACCTTC. Translation: CASSYSVDSNYGYTF.

The chain uses TRBV5-5 and TRBJ2-1, with D possibly TRBD2 on 7 matching bases. The CDR3 totals 14 residues. Germline V CDR1 and CDR2: SGHKS, YYEKEE (reference sequence). V was clipped by 7 bases and J by 1 base, with 12 bases between them. CDR3 nucleotides: TGTGCCAGCTCCGGGGGGCTTTCCTACAATGAGCAGTTCTTC. Protein product: CASSGGLSYNEQFF.